These 3 T cell receptor beta chains were sequenced from one sample in a study of blood T cells in healthy people across ages. A second PCR of roughly 7 to 11 cycles used a sample-barcoded 5' primer and a J-beta primer mix. TCRdb ran MiXCR on the 5' RACE reads and lists one entry per CDR3 protein. Altogether approximately 1.5 million distinct CDR3 sequences are present, around 35% being singletons, with the ten largest covering 10% to 12%. Sequencing was carried out using blood. These receptors all come from a woman younger than 45 in good health.

This clonotype showed up many times. The V call is TRBV29-1, the J call TRBJ2-3; 7 bases match TRBD1. Germline trimming cut 3 bases from V and 1 base from J; bases unmatched to any gene: 1. This CDR3 contains 13 residues. Germline assignment: CDR1 SQVTM and CDR2 ANQGSEA. The CDR3 coding sequence is TGCAGCGTTGACCAGGGGGGCACAGATACGCAGTATTTT. Amino acid sequence: CSVDQGGTDTQYF.

This clonotype was counted many times. J is TRBJ2-5 and V is TRBV12-3 or TRBV12-4; TRBD1 aligns across 9 bases. With V trimmed by 6 bases and J by 5 bases, 10 bases remained unmatched. The CDR3 is 15 amino acids. The CDR3 nucleotides read TGTGCCAGCAGCCCCGGGACAGGGAGGAAGGAGACCCAGTACTTC. Translation gives CASSPGTGRKETQYF.

This clonotype was observed a handful of times. This chain links TRBV4-1 with TRBJ1-2; a weak D match, TRBD1 (6 bases). CDR1 MGHRA and CDR2 YSYEKL come from the germline V gene. The CDR3 loop spans 16 amino acids. The V end lost 1 base, the J end lost 0 bases, and 12 bases lay between the germline ends. For the CDR3, the DNA is TGCGCCAGCAGCCAAGTGCCGACAGGCGCTAACTATGGCTACACCTTC. Protein product: CASSQVPTGANYGYTF.